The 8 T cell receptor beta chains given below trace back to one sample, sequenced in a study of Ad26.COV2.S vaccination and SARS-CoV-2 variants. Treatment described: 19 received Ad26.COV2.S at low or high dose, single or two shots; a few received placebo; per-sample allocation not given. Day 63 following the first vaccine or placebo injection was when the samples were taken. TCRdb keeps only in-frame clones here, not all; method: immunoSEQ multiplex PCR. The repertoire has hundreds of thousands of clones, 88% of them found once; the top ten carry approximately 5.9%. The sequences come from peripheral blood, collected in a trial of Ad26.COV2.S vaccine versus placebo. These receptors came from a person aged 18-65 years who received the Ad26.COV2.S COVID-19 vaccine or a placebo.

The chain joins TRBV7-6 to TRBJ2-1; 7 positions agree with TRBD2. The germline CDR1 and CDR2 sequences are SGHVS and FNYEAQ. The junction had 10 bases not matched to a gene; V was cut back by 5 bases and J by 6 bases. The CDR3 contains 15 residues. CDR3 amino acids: CASSRRTGGGNEQFF. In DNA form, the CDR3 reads TGTGCCAGCAGCCGCCGTACGGGGGGAGGCAATGAGCAGTTCTTC.

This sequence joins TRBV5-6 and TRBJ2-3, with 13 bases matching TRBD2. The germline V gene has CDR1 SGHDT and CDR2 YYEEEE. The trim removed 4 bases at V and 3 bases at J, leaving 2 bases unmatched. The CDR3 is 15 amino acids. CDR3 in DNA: TGTGCCAGCAGCCGGACTAGCGGGGGAACAGATACGCAGTATTTT. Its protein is CASSRTSGGTDTQYF.

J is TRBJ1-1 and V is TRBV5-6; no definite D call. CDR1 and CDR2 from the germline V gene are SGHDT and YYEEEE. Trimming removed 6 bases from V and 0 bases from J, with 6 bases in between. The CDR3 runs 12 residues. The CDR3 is CASTRLNTEAFF. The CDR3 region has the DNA TGTGCCAGCACCCGGTTGAACACTGAAGCTTTCTTT.

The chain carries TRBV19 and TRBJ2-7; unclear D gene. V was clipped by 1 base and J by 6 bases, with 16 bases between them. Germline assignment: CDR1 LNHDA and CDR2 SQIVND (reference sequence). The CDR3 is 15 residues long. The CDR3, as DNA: TGTGCCAGTAGTATAGGTCAACCTCCTATTCGCGAGCAGTACTTC. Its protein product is CASSIGQPPIREQYF.

The CDR3: CASSQVGTGGEQYF. The CDR3 region has the DNA TGCGCCAGCAGCCAAGTCGGGACAGGGGGCGAGCAGTACTTC. This chain links TRBV4-1 with TRBJ2-7, with 11 bases aligning to TRBD1. Germline CDR1 reads MGHRA; CDR2 reads YSYEKL. V lost 1 base to trimming and J lost 6 bases; unmatched junction nucleotides: 2. The CDR3 length is 14 residues.

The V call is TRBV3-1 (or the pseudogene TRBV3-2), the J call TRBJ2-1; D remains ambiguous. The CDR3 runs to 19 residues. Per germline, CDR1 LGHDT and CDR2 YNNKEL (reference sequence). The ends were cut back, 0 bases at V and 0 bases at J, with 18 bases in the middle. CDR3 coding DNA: TGTGCCAGCAGCCAAGATGTTGGGGAAAAGGTTAGCTCCTACAATGAGCAGTTCTTC. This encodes CASSQDVGEKVSSYNEQFF.

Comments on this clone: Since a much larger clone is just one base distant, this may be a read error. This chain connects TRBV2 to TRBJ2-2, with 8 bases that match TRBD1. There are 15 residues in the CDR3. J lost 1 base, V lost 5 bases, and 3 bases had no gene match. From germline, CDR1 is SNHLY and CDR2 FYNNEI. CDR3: CASSSGTGNTGELFF. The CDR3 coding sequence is TGTGCCAGCAGTTCCGGGACAGGGAACACCGGGGAGCTGTTTTTT.

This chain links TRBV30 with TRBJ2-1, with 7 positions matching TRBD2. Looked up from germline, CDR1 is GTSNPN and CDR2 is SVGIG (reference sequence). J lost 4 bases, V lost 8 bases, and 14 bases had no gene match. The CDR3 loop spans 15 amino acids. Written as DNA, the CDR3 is TGTGCCCGGACTAGTGCCCCGACTACGTACAATGAGCAGTTCTTC. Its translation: CARTSAPTTYNEQFF.